The clone carrying this T cell receptor beta chain was observed a few times. This sample's RNA came from whole unsorted tissue. The sample is drawn from a study of tumor and adjacent non-tumor tissue in lung cancer. TCRbeta libraries were built with three rounds of nested PCR, modified from ARM-PCR. A single record per CDR3 protein comes from TCRdb applying MiXCR to the multiplex PCR reads. The data contain 70,000 to 90,000 distinct CDR3 sequences, around 75% of them seen just once; the ten biggest clones take up 10% to 15%. Material for sequencing was lung tumor tissue. This clonotype originated in a woman aged 45-59 years with non-small cell lung cancer.

CDR3 amino acids: CASSSPSTGQNIQYF. In DNA, the CDR3 is TGTGCCAGTAGTTCCCCATCGACAGGGCAAAACATTCAGTACTTC. The rearrangement links TRBV19 to TRBJ2-4, with 7 nucleotides matching TRBD1. V was pared by 5 bases and J by 5 bases, with 9 bases of the junction left unmatched. This CDR3 region has 15 residues. Germline lookup yields CDR1 LNHDA and CDR2 SQIVND (reference sequence).